Below, 27 T cell receptor beta chains from the same sample are listed, as sequenced in a study of shared clonotypes between healthy human individuals. Measured with immunoSEQ multiplex PCR; TCRdb has only the in-frame clones, and not every one. Of over 400,000 clones listed, around 85% were seen once; the top ten hold roughly an eighth. The sample was PBMCs. The receptors stem from a middle-aged woman in good health. Some clones in this sample may be carry-over from other donors' samples.

This chain connects TRBV7-2 to TRBJ2-7; D is unclear. Germline CDR1 is SGHTA and CDR2 is FQGNSA. V shed 0 bases and J shed 6 bases, with 12 bases lying between them. This CDR3 has 14 residues. The CDR3 sequence is CASSLAPTLGEQYF. CDR3 nucleotide sequence: TGTGCCAGCAGCTTAGCGCCGACCCTCGGCGAGCAGTACTTC. The entire variable domain, with the rest obtained from reference TRBV7-2 and TRBJ2-7, is as follows: GAGVSQSPSNKVTEKGKDVELRCDPISGHTALYWYRQSLGQGLEFLIYFQGNSAPDKSGLPSDRFSAERTGGSVSTLTIQRTQQEDSAVYLCASSLAPTLGEQYFGPGTRLTVT.

This clone was seen only a few times. The genes are TRBV5-5 and TRBJ2-5, with 7 bases identical to TRBD2. The DNA end lines up better with TRBJ2-7; the J call may be wrong. CDR1 is SGHKS and CDR2 is YYEKEE in the germline V gene (reference sequence). The CDR3 consists of 15 residues. DNA of the CDR3: TGTGCCAGCAGCCGCGAGGTGGGGACTATCTACGAGCAGTACTTC. The encoded protein is CASSREVGTIYEQYF.

The chain carries TRBV2 and TRBJ2-1; 11 bases are a match to TRBD1. The V gene's germline CDR1 is SNHLY and CDR2 FYNNEI. The CDR3 loop spans 16 amino acids. V shed 1 base, J shed 8 bases, and the junction held 7 bases outside the gene matches. This CDR3 is CASSEVRGTGGDEQFF. The CDR3 DNA follows: TGTGCCAGCAGTGAAGTCCGGGGGACAGGGGGAGATGAGCAGTTCTTC.

This clone was seen at least ten times. In nucleotides, the CDR3 is TGCGCCAGCAGCATACAGGGGAAGGAGGCAGGCACTGAAGCTTTCTTT. It yields the protein CASSIQGKEAGTEAFF. The V gene is TRBV5-1, the J gene TRBJ1-1; 7 bases are a match to TRBD1. Germline lookup yields CDR1 SGHRS and CDR2 YFSETQ. Trimming at V came to 4 bases and at J to 4 bases, leaving 13 bases not matched to a gene. This CDR3 has 16 amino acids. The full variable domain, with the rest looked up from reference TRBV5-1 and TRBJ1-1, is KAGVTQTPRYLIKTRGQQVTLSCSPISGHRSVSWYQQTPGQGLQFLFEYFSETQRNKGNFPGRFSGRQFSNSRSEMNVSTLELGDSALYLCASSIQGKEAGTEAFFGQGTRLTVV.

The rearrangement uses TRBV30 and TRBJ2-1, with 12 bases fitting TRBD2. CDR3 length: 13 amino acids. V was pared by 4 bases and J by 12 bases, with 7 bases of the junction left unmatched. Germline lookup yields CDR1 GTSNPN and CDR2 SVGIG (reference sequence). This CDR3 is CAWNLAGGHGQFF. The CDR3 DNA reads TGTGCCTGGAATCTAGCGGGAGGGCACGGGCAGTTCTTC.

The chain employs TRBV18 and TRBJ1-4; D is ambiguous. This CDR3 is 15 amino acids long. Germline-derived CDR1 and CDR2 are KGHSH and LQKENI. Trimming pared 2 bases from V and 4 bases from J, leaving 11 bases between. CDR3 residues: CASSPGFNSNEKLFF. CDR3 in DNA: TGTGCCAGCTCACCAGGGTTCAATAGTAATGAAAAACTGTTTTTT.

V and J are TRBV4-2 and TRBJ1-3, with D possibly being TRBD1 (6 bases). V was trimmed by 4 bases and J by 2 bases, leaving 12 bases between them. The CDR3 runs to 15 residues. In germline, CDR1 is LGHNA, CDR2 YNFKEQ. In DNA, the CDR3 is TGTGCCAGCAGCCGCTCACAGGGTGCTGGAAACACCATATATTTT. This codes for CASSRSQGAGNTIYF.

The chain carries TRBV28 and TRBJ1-6; D gene uncertain. The CDR3 extends over 14 amino acids. Germline values: CDR1 MDHEN, CDR2 SYDVKM. Trimming pared 2 bases from V and 7 bases from J, leaving 9 bases between. In DNA, the CDR3 is TGTGCCAGCAGTTTACCCATTCCAAATTCACCCCTCCACTTT. Translating gives CASSLPIPNSPLHF.

The chain links TRBV29-1 to TRBJ1-4; D not certain. The CDR3 is 15 amino acids. Trimming pared 6 bases from V and 8 bases from J, leaving 22 bases between. The V gene's germline CDR1 is SQVTM and CDR2 ANQGSEA. The CDR3 is CSVYRVLRAWEKLFF. The CDR3 nucleotides are TGCAGCGTCTATAGGGTGTTGAGGGCTTGGGAAAAACTGTTTTTT.

V usage is TRBV6-1 and J usage is TRBJ1-1; perhaps TRBD1 as D (6 bases). V gave up 6 bases and J gave up 1 base, with 9 bases separating them. The germline V gene encodes CDR1 MNHNS and CDR2 SASEGT. This CDR3 has 13 residues. In DNA, the CDR3 is TGTGCCAGCAGGGACAGTCAGAACACTGAAGCTTTCTTT. It translates to CASRDSQNTEAFF.

CDR3 sequence (DNA): TGCAGCGCCGATTCCAGCACAGATACGCAGTATTTT. It specifies CSADSSTDTQYF. This chain uses TRBV29-1 with TRBJ2-3, with D uncertain. Looked up from germline, CDR1 is SQVTM and CDR2 is ANQGSEA. V dropped 7 bases and J dropped 0 bases, with 8 bases sitting between them. This CDR3 region has 12 residues.

The chain is built from TRBV4-3 and TRBJ2-7, with a possible D match to TRBD1 (5 bases). V was shortened by 0 bases and J by 7 bases, with 10 bases between the two germline ends. Germline assignment: CDR1 LGHNA and CDR2 YSLEER. CDR3 length: 13 residues. CDR3 protein: CASSQDLGVEQYF. The CDR3 nucleotides are TGCGCCAGCAGCCAAGATCTAGGGGTTGAGCAGTACTTC.

J is TRBJ1-1 and V is TRBV6-1; D is undetermined. The germline CDR1 and CDR2 sequences are MNHNS and SASEGT. The V end was cut by 8 bases, the J end by 1 base, with 11 bases between. The CDR3 extends over 13 amino acids. The CDR3 sequence: CASSNYQNTEAFF. In DNA form, the CDR3 reads TGTGCCAGCTCTAACTATCAGAACACTGAAGCTTTCTTT.

The J gene is TRBJ2-1, the V gene TRBV6-5; D is undetermined. This CDR3 region has 15 residues. The germline V gene encodes CDR1 MNHEY and CDR2 SVGAGI. Trimming stripped 2 bases from V and 8 bases from J, with 16 bases between. The CDR3: CASSYGLPQHDEQFF. In DNA form, the CDR3 reads TGTGCCAGCAGTTACGGGCTCCCCCAACACGATGAGCAGTTCTTC.

The gene calls are TRBV28 and TRBJ1-3; D not resolved. V gave up 7 bases and J gave up 8 bases, with 18 bases separating them. The CDR3 contains 14 residues. Germline lookup yields CDR1 MDHEN and CDR2 SYDVKM. The CDR3 DNA sequence: TGTGCCAGCAATACGCGACACGGAGTAGACACCATATATTTT. Its protein product is CASNTRHGVDTIYF.

V gene TRBV10-3 combines with J gene TRBJ1-5; tentative D call: TRBD1 (6 bases). CDR1 is ENHRY, CDR2 SYGVKD, per germline. V gave up 6 bases and J gave up 1 base, with 10 bases separating them. The length of the CDR3 is 14 residues. Here the CDR3 DNA reads TGTGCCATCAGCGGACAGTACAGCAATCAGCCCCAGCATTTT. Its translation: CAISGQYSNQPQHF.

The sample holds a few counts of this clone. The chain uses TRBV7-8 and TRBJ2-7; 13 bases fit TRBD2. The CDR3 has 15 residues. Germline V gene data show CDR1 as SGHVS and CDR2 as FQNEAQ. J gave up 5 bases and V 5 bases, and 6 bases lay outside the gene matches. CDR3 in amino acids: CASSTRTSGSDEQYF. The CDR3 DNA follows: TGTGCCAGCAGCACCCGGACTAGCGGGAGCGACGAGCAGTACTTC.

This sequence joins TRBV9 and TRBJ2-3; 10 nucleotides match TRBD2. Unmatched junction bases numbered 8, after V lost 0 bases and J lost 10 bases. The CDR3 extends over 15 amino acids. The germline CDR1 and CDR2 sequences are SGDLS and YYNGEE. The CDR3 DNA reads as TGTGCCAGCAGCGTAGAACTAGCGGGGCCTACGGCGCAGTATTTT. Protein sequence: CASSVELAGPTAQYF.

The rearrangement joins TRBV2 to TRBJ2-5; 7 positions agree with TRBD2. With 3 bases clipped from V and 7 bases from J, the junction kept 11 bases outside the gene matches. Germline V gene lookup returns CDR1 SNHLY and CDR2 FYNNEI. This CDR3 has 15 amino acids. The CDR3 loop is CASSEGGYSVGTQYF. The DNA for the CDR3 is TGTGCCAGCAGTGAGGGGGGGTATTCGGTCGGGACCCAGTACTTC.

This chain uses TRBV11-2 with TRBJ2-7; 12 bases map to TRBD2. The germline V gene has CDR1 SGHAT and CDR2 FQNNGV. J lost 4 bases, V lost 4 bases, and 5 bases had no gene match. This CDR3 region has 15 residues. The CDR3 region has the DNA TGTGCCAGCAGCTCTGGACTAGCGGGACTTTACGAGCAGTACTTC. Translating gives CASSSGLAGLYEQYF.

This clone showed up just a few times. A far more abundant clone sits one base away, making this likely a read error. The chain couples TRBV18 to TRBJ1-1; D ambiguous. CDR3 size: 14 residues. Germline assignment: CDR1 KGHSH and CDR2 LQKENI. The CDR3 spells CASSPPSVDTEALF. CDR3 nucleotide sequence: TGTGCCAGCTCACCGCCCTCGGTTGACACTGAAGCTCTCTTT.

This clone occurred once. V usage is TRBV9 and J usage is TRBJ2-7; the D is unclear. Germline CDR1 and CDR2: SGDLS and YYNGEE. CDR3 length: 14 residues. The V end lost 0 bases, the J end lost 1 base, and 8 bases lay between the germline ends. The CDR3 nucleotides read TGTGCCAGCAGCGTAGGGGCGGTATCCTACGAGCAGTACTTC. Translation: CASSVGAVSYEQYF.

This clone was counted a single time. This chain uses TRBV6-1 with TRBJ2-7; 7 nucleotides align to TRBD2. The CDR3 is 16 residues long. V shed 1 base and J 0 bases; nucleotides not matched to a gene: 6. Germline V lookup: CDR1 MNHNS, CDR2 SASEGT. The CDR3 bases are TGTGCCAGCAGTGAAGACGTTGGCGGGAGCTCCTACGAGCAGTACTTC. Translating it yields CASSEDVGGSSYEQYF.

The rearrangement uses TRBV5-1 and TRBJ2-1; 8 bases line up with TRBD2. Germline CDR1 reads SGHRS; CDR2 reads YFSETQ. The CDR3 is 14 residues long. J gave up 4 bases and V 6 bases, and 6 bases lay outside the gene matches. The CDR3: CASTPGGGYNEQFF. CDR3 nucleotides: TGCGCCAGCACCCCGGGAGGGGGTTACAATGAGCAGTTCTTC.

For this clone: A far larger clone lies a single base away; this is likely a read error. The CDR3 nucleotides read TGCAGCGTTGAGTGGGTCAGGGGGCGCGCAAACTATGGCTACACCTTC. Amino acids: CSVEWVRGRANYGYTF. The chain has TRBV29-1 and TRBJ1-2, with TRBD1 matching 8 bases. The CDR3 contains 16 residues. Losses at the gene ends were 3 bases for V and 2 bases for J; bases not matched to a gene: 11. Germline CDR1 SQVTM, CDR2 ANQGSEA.

The chain has TRBV5-6 and TRBJ2-5; D remains unclear. The germline gives CDR1 SGHDT, CDR2 YYEEEE. The CDR3 covers 12 residues. The V gene lost 0 bases and the J gene lost 5 bases, with 5 bases spanning the gap. The CDR3 sequence is CASSLGLETQYF. CDR3 coding DNA: TGTGCCAGCAGCTTGGGACTTGAGACCCAGTACTTC.

This clone has a single count. The DNA is left out, because the CDR3 cannot be placed on it with certainty; the CDR3 is given as TCRdb lists it. The chain uses TRBV27 and TRBJ1-2; no check of the table's D call, TRBD1, against the DNA was made. Germline V gene sequence: CDR1 MNHEY, CDR2 SMNVEV (reference sequence). Counting both end residues, the CDR3 totals 14 amino acids. CDR3 residues: CASSSSDRGEGYTF.